Below are 24 T cell receptor beta chains sequenced from a single sample in a study of blood T cell repertoires in COVID-19. Clones were sequenced by immunoSEQ multiplex PCR, and TCRdb holds only the in-frame ones, with some missing. The sample lists tens of thousands of clones, 80% seen once, with 4% to 6% in the top ten. Sequencing was carried out using peripheral blood. These receptors were obtained from a woman between 70 and 85 years old with acute or convalescent COVID-19.

The V gene is TRBV15, the J gene TRBJ1-1; 7 bases map to TRBD1. Looked up from germline, CDR1 is LNHNV and CDR2 is YYDKDF (reference sequence). Losses at the gene ends were 2 bases for V and 2 bases for J; bases not matched to a gene: 8. This CDR3 spans 16 amino acids. The CDR3 reads CATSRQGRGRNTEAFF. The CDR3 DNA is TGTGCCACCAGCAGACAAGGCAGGGGGAGAAACACTGAAGCTTTCTTT.

CDR3 DNA sequence: TGCGCCAGCAGCTCTAGGACAGTACCGAACACCGGGGAGCTGTTTTTT. The encoded protein is CASSSRTVPNTGELFF. The V and J genes are TRBV5-1 and TRBJ2-2; the D gene is possibly TRBD1 (6 bases). Per germline, CDR1 SGHRS and CDR2 YFSETQ. The CDR3 covers 16 residues. V dropped 3 bases and J dropped 0 bases, with 12 bases sitting between them. The variable domain in full, completed from reference TRBV5-1 and TRBJ2-2, reads KAGVTQTPRYLIKTRGQQVTLSCSPISGHRSVSWYQQTPGQGLQFLFEYFSETQRNKGNFPGRFSGRQFSNSRSEMNVSTLELGDSALYLCASSSRTVPNTGELFFGEGSRLTVL.

In its sample, this clone was seen once. The gene calls are TRBV6-5 and TRBJ2-7; 11 bases line up with TRBD1. V lost 4 bases and J lost 2; bases outside the gene matches: 4. Germline CDR1 is MNHEY and CDR2 is SVGAGI. This CDR3 spans 15 amino acids. The CDR3 coding sequence is TGTGCCAGCAGTTCACCGGGACAGGGGGCCTACGAGCAGTACTTC. Amino acids: CASSSPGQGAYEQYF.

The V gene is TRBV4-3, the J gene TRBJ2-7; the D gene is possibly TRBD2 (5 bases). V was clipped by 1 base and J by 6 bases, with 13 bases between them. CDR3 length equals 14 residues. CDR1 is LGHNA and CDR2 is YSLEER in the germline V gene. The DNA of the CDR3 is TGCGCCAGCAGCCAAGGACTACCTTCGGGCGAGCAGTACTTC. This codes for CASSQGLPSGEQYF.

The rearrangement links TRBV5-1 to TRBJ2-3; D might be TRBD1 (6 bases). Germline V CDR1 and CDR2: SGHRS, YFSETQ. Trimming shortened V by 4 bases and J by 6 bases, and 18 bases separated the two germline ends. The CDR3 is 15 residues long. CDR3 coding DNA: TGCGCCAGCAGCGCCGGGACATACCCGATTGATACGCAGTATTTT. Residues: CASSAGTYPIDTQYF. Drawing the rest from reference TRBV5-1 and TRBJ2-3, the complete variable domain is KAGVTQTPRYLIKTRGQQVTLSCSPISGHRSVSWYQQTPGQGLQFLFEYFSETQRNKGNFPGRFSGRQFSNSRSEMNVSTLELGDSALYLCASSAGTYPIDTQYFGPGTRLTVL.

This clone is a singleton in its sample. This chain uses TRBV5-1 with TRBJ1-6; D might be TRBD1 (5 bases). Per germline, CDR1 SGHRS and CDR2 YFSETQ. This CDR3 spans 16 amino acids. Trimming cost V 3 bases and J 7 bases, with 17 bases left between them. The CDR3 loop is CASSWGTPGGNSPLHF. In DNA form, the CDR3 reads TGCGCCAGCAGCTGGGGGACTCCCGGTGGGAATTCACCCCTCCACTTT.

The chain has TRBV11-2 and TRBJ1-3; D is unclear. Germline CDR1 and CDR2: SGHAT and FQNNGV. This CDR3 is 13 amino acids long. Trimming took off 7 bases at V and 0 bases at J, with 7 bases between the two ends. Written as DNA, the CDR3 is TGTGCCAGCACGTTGAGCTCTGGAAACACCATATATTTT. Amino acid sequence: CASTLSSGNTIYF.

The V gene is TRBV28, the J gene TRBJ1-1; D not resolved. The V gene's germline CDR1 is MDHEN and CDR2 SYDVKM. V was shortened by 6 bases and J by 0 bases, with 11 bases between the two germline ends. The CDR3 consists of 14 residues. The CDR3 region has the DNA TGTGCCAGCAGGTGGACGGGGATGAACACTGAAGCTTTCTTT. It codes for CASRWTGMNTEAFF.

This clone showed up just a few times. The chain combines TRBV7-6 with TRBJ1-5; maybe TRBD1 (6 bases). Germline CDR1 and CDR2: SGHVS and FNYEAQ. Trimming shortened V by 1 base and J by 6 bases, and 13 bases separated the two germline ends. The CDR3 has 15 residues. CDR3 in DNA: TGTGCCAGCAGCTTAGATGAGGGGACACCTCAGCCCCAGCATTTT. It codes for CASSLDEGTPQPQHF.

The chain employs TRBV25-1 and TRBJ1-1; D possibly corresponds to TRBD1 (5 bases). The CDR3 runs 16 residues. V dropped 8 bases and J dropped 3 bases, with 22 bases sitting between them. CDR1 and CDR2 (germline): MGHDK, SYGVNS. The CDR3 DNA follows: TGTGCCAGCGGGGGGAGAGTGGGGCGTGAGGACACTGAAGCTTTCTTT. It specifies CASGGRVGREDTEAFF.

The chain is built from TRBV7-9 and TRBJ2-7, with 8 bases lining up with TRBD2. V lost 2 bases, J lost 6 bases, and 6 bases stayed unmatched. The CDR3 is made up of 14 amino acids. CDR1 and CDR2 from the germline V gene are SEHNR and FQNEAQ (reference sequence). CDR3: CASSLSGGLSEQYF. The CDR3 nucleotides are TGTGCCAGCAGCTTAAGCGGGGGCCTCAGCGAGCAGTACTTC.

Only a few counts were recorded for this clone. The chain combines TRBV29-1 with TRBJ1-2; 9 bases map to TRBD1. The CDR3 covers 15 residues. Germline V CDR1 and CDR2: SQVTM, ANQGSEA. Unmatched junction bases numbered 11, after V lost 6 bases and J lost 3 bases. CDR3 residues: CSVATGQGIYYGYTF. For the CDR3, the DNA is TGCAGCGTGGCCACGGGACAGGGCATTTACTATGGCTACACCTTC.

This chain uses TRBV7-7 with TRBJ2-5, with 8 nucleotides matching TRBD1. V dropped 4 bases and J dropped 1; count of bases not matched to a gene: 11. CDR1 and CDR2 from the germline V gene are SSHAT and FNYEAQ (reference sequence). The CDR3 loop spans 17 amino acids. The CDR3 DNA sequence: TGTGCCAGCAGCTCCCGACCCCCGGACAGGGTCCAAGAGACCCAGTACTTC. Translation gives CASSSRPPDRVQETQYF.

This sequence joins TRBV3-1 (or the pseudogene TRBV3-2) and TRBJ2-1, with 13 bases lining up with TRBD2. The CDR3 length is 17 residues. V lost 4 bases and J lost 10; bases outside the gene matches: 13. The germline gives CDR1 LGHDT, CDR2 YNNKEL (reference sequence). The CDR3 here is CASSPLLAGGPVGEQFF. In nucleotides, the CDR3 is TGTGCCAGCAGCCCCCTACTAGCGGGGGGGCCTGTCGGGGAGCAGTTCTTC.

The chain uses TRBV5-6 and TRBJ1-1, with D unclear. The CDR3 has 12 amino acids. Trimming took 2 bases from V and 5 from J, leaving 7 bases between them. Per germline, CDR1 SGHDT and CDR2 YYEEEE. CDR3 coding DNA: TGTGCCAGCAGCTTTGGAGGAACTGAAGCTTTCTTT. Amino acid sequence: CASSFGGTEAFF.

This clone has only a few counts. The gene calls are TRBV7-2 and TRBJ1-6; D is ambiguous. This CDR3 is 15 amino acids long. Trimming left V 0 bases short and J 6 bases short, with 9 bases between. CDR1 is SGHTA and CDR2 is FQGNSA in the germline V gene. CDR3 bases: TGTGCCAGCAGCTTAGCGGCGCAGGCTAATTCACCCCTCCACTTT. It is translated as CASSLAAQANSPLHF.

The chain uses TRBV6-2 or TRBV6-3 and TRBJ1-5; 7 bases align to TRBD1. CDR1 and CDR2 from the germline V gene are MNHEY and SVGEGT. The junction had 3 bases not matched to a gene; V was cut back by 0 bases and J by 4 bases. CDR3 length: 15 residues. This CDR3 reads CASSYSGTANQPQHF. The CDR3 DNA reads TGTGCCAGCAGTTACTCAGGGACAGCAAATCAGCCCCAGCATTTT.

The chain uses TRBV27 and TRBJ2-5; the match to TRBD1 covers 7 bases. V trimming: 4 bases; J trimming: 5 bases; junction bases outside the gene matches: 13. This CDR3 comprises 16 residues. Germline loops: CDR1 MNHEY, CDR2 SMNVEV (reference sequence). CDR3 in DNA: TGTGCCAGCAGTTCAATATTCAGGACAGGCGCTGAGACCCAGTACTTC. This encodes CASSSIFRTGAETQYF.

The chain combines TRBV27 with TRBJ1-5; no reliable D call. The length of the CDR3 is 13 residues. The germline gives CDR1 MNHEY, CDR2 SMNVEV (reference sequence). With 3 bases removed from V and 5 bases from J, the gap between germline ends came to 8 bases. The CDR3: CASSLGAYQPQHF. CDR3 bases: TGTGCCAGCAGTTTGGGAGCTTATCAGCCCCAGCATTTT.

This CDR3 reads CAIRLAGGSTDTQYF. In nucleotides, the CDR3 is TGTGCCATCAGACTAGCGGGGGGTAGCACAGATACGCAGTATTTT. V gene TRBV10-3 combines with J gene TRBJ2-3; 12 nucleotides agree with TRBD2. CDR3 length equals 15 residues. From germline, CDR1 is ENHRY and CDR2 SYGVKD. V trimming: 6 bases; J trimming: 0 bases; junction bases outside the gene matches: 1.

This clone was recorded only once. The V gene is TRBV3-1 (or the pseudogene TRBV3-2), the J gene TRBJ2-1; TRBD1 aligns across 7 bases. Trimming cost V 3 bases and J 0 bases; bases outside gene matches: 8. This CDR3 spans 17 amino acids. The germline V gene encodes CDR1 LGHDT and CDR2 YNNKEL (reference sequence). Here the CDR3 reads CASSQATGLSSYNEQFF. The CDR3 DNA reads TGTGCCAGCAGCCAGGCGACAGGGTTGAGCTCCTACAATGAGCAGTTCTTC.

This chain connects TRBV10-3 to TRBJ1-3; D is unresolved. V was clipped by 4 bases and J by 0 bases, with 10 bases between them. The germline V gene has CDR1 ENHRY and CDR2 SYGVKD. The CDR3 totals 15 residues. This CDR3 is CAISGGTFSGNTIYF. The CDR3 nucleotides read TGTGCCATCAGTGGCGGCACATTCTCTGGAAACACCATATATTTT.

The chain recombines TRBV5-1 with TRBJ1-1, with a tentative D call TRBD1 (6 bases). The CDR3 contains 15 residues. V lost 4 bases to trimming and J lost 8 bases, with 21 bases between them. The germline V gene encodes CDR1 SGHRS and CDR2 YFSETQ. For the CDR3, the DNA is TGCGCCAGCAGCCTGGCCGGGACACAGGGAGACGAAGCTTTCTTT. Amino acid sequence: CASSLAGTQGDEAFF.

The chain links TRBV2 to TRBJ2-5, with TRBD2 matching over 9 bases. CDR1 is SNHLY and CDR2 is FYNNEI in the germline V gene. There are 14 residues in the CDR3. The J segment lost 2 bases and the V segment lost 6 bases, leaving 4 bases of the junction unmatched. For the CDR3, the DNA is TGTGCCAGCAGAAGCGGGGGGTCGCAAGAGACCCAGTACTTC. Its translation is CASRSGGSQETQYF.